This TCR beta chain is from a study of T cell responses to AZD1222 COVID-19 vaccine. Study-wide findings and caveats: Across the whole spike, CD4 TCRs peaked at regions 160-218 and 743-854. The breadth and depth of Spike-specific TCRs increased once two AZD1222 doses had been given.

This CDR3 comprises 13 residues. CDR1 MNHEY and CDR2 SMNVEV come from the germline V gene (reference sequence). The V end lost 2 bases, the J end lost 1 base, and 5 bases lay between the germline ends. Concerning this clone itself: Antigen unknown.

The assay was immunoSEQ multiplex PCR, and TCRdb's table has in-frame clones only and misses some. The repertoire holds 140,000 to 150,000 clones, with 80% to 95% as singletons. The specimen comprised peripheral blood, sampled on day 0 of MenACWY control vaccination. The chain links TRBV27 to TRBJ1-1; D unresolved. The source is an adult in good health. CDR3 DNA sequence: TGTGCCAGCAGTTTACACGAGAACACTGAAGCTTTCTTT. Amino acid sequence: CASSLHENTEAFF.